A single sample is the source of the 6 T cell receptor beta chains below, sequenced in a study of CXCR3-negative and CXCR3-positive naive CD8 T cells. The study made its TRB cDNA libraries by 5' RACE, adding UMI labels. TCRdb reanalyzed the 5' RACE reads and collapses them to one entry per CDR3 protein, without DNA. The repertoire table contains 150,000 or so distinct CDR3 sequences. The sample taken for sequencing was naive CXCR3- CD8+ T cells from blood. The sample's subset: CD45RO-CCR7+CD27+CD95- naive CD8+ T cells lacking CXCR3 (TNR3-). The receptor source for this set is a human donor in good health. Some clones in this sample may be carry-over from other donors' samples.

This chain connects TRBV10-3 to TRBJ2-1. This CDR3 contains 14 residues. The germline V gene has CDR1 ENHRY and CDR2 SYGVKD. CDR3 loop: CAISESLTSDEQFF.

The chain recombines TRBV29-1 with TRBJ2-1. Looked up from germline, CDR1 is SQVTM and CDR2 is ANQGSEA. This CDR3 is 12 amino acids long. CDR3 in amino acids: CSVQQASNEQFF.

The CDR3 loop is CASSYGSETYEQYF. V is TRBV6-2 or TRBV6-3 and J is TRBJ2-7. The CDR3 runs to 14 residues. Germline V CDR1 and CDR2: MNHEY, SVGEGT.

The genes are TRBV28 and TRBJ2-1; TCRdb names TRBD2, which stays unverified in the absence of DNA. This CDR3 has 18 residues. CDR1 is MDHEN and CDR2 is SYDVKM in the germline V gene. The CDR3 sequence: CASSFRGPSGNSYNEQFF.

The V gene is TRBV29-1, the J gene TRBJ2-5; TCRdb calls TRBD1, which cannot be checked without DNA. From germline, CDR1 is SQVTM and CDR2 ANQGSEA. The CDR3 length is 16 residues. The CDR3 reads CSVEDRGPAYQETQYF. The whole variable domain, filled in from reference TRBV29-1 and TRBJ2-5, reads SAVISQKPSRDICQRGTSLTIQCQVDSQVTMMFWYRQQPGQSLTLIATANQGSEATYESGFVIDKFPISRPNLTFSTLTVSNMSPEDSSIYLCSVEDRGPAYQETQYFGPGTRLLVL.

This chain connects TRBV27 to TRBJ2-1; TCRdb calls TRBD2, which cannot be checked without DNA. The germline CDR1 and CDR2 sequences are MNHEY and SMNVEV (reference sequence). The CDR3 totals 18 residues. The chain's CDR3 is CASSLPGLAGDTYNEQFF.